This T cell receptor (beta chain) was captured in a study of response to subunit inactivated influenza vaccine. MiXCR, run by TCRdb on the RT-PCR reads, gives a single entry per CDR3 protein. Found here are 150,000 to 200,000 distinct CDR3 sequences, 10% to 15% of them singletons; the top ten hold less than 30%. Germline V gives CDR1 SGDLS, CDR2 YYNGEE. The CDR3 spans 16 residues. J was trimmed by 7 bases and V by 3 bases; bases with no gene match: 12. In its sample, this clonotype was seen a few times. This sample was shared with a second study, whose subject was T cells expressing NK-cell markers. That study adds: Beta-chain TCR cDNA was generated via 5'RACE template switching with UMIs.

This sample comprised CD8+ T cells sorted from PBMCs, obtained roughly 13 days after vaccination. J is TRBJ2-1 and V is TRBV9, with 8 bases fitting TRBD2. This sequence was found in a man aged 50-60 years who received an inactivated influenza vaccine. CDR3 sequence reads: CASSDPSRGGPNEQFF. In DNA form, the CDR3 reads TGTGCCAGCAGCGACCCAAGCCGGGGGGGGCCTAATGAGCAGTTCTTC.